This TCR beta chain was sequenced in a study of CD8 T cells in Susac syndrome. Study-wide findings and caveats: As the study acknowledged, the number of individuals in its TCR sequencing and HLA analysis was relatively small.

An amount of RNA that ranged from roughly 0.45 to 1 ug was reverse transcribed with random hexamers. Amplification of TCR beta CDR3 across 54 Vbeta and 13 Jbeta was performed with immunoSEQ multiplex PCR. From the immunoSEQ multiplex PCR reads, TCRdb called clonotypes with MiXCR, one entry per CDR3 protein. The table has approximately 130,000 distinct CDR3 sequences, 85% to 95% seen once. The CDR3 has 16 amino acids. Unmatched junction bases numbered 7, after V lost 3 bases and J lost 0 bases. Germline CDR1 reads KGHSH; CDR2 reads LQKENI. From blood CD8+ and CD4+ T cells, the TCR beta chain was sequenced. Negative isolation was applied to CD8+ and CD4+ T cells, and FACS enrichment was applied to TEMRA cells. With regard to this clonotype: Its antigen remains unidentified.

The source is a human donor in good health. The rearrangement links TRBV18 to TRBJ1-2; 7 nucleotides match TRBD1. The specimen was CD4+ T cells from PBMCs. The CDR3 nucleotides read TGTGCCAGCTCACCCCAGGGGGGGGTCTCTAACTATGGCTACACCTTC. This gives the protein CASSPQGGVSNYGYTF.